The TCR beta chain under discussion was sequenced for a study of OX40 agonist ivuxolimab in advanced cancers. This clone is large by share. Clones were read by immunoSEQ multiplex PCR, and TCRdb kept only the in-frame ones, dropping some. The data hold roughly 38,000 clones, with about 70% observed a single time. The CDR3 runs 17 residues. Trimming took 2 bases from V and 1 from J, leaving 18 bases between them. This TCR derives from an adult with an advanced solid tumor such as melanoma, head and neck, liver or kidney cancer. V usage is TRBV23-1 and J usage is TRBJ2-7; D uncertain. TRBV23-1 is flagged as an ORF with uncertain function. The specimen comprised CD4+ or CD8+ T cells sorted from blood, sampled in a trial of the OX40 agonist ivuxolimab. The DNA of the CDR3 is TGCGCCAGCAGTCAAGTTTGGAGTGATTGGTCGTCCTACGAGCAGTACTTC. This translates into CASSQVWSDWSSYEQYF.